This is a list of T cell receptor beta chains from one sample in a study of T-cell reconstitution after alpha-beta-depleted transplantation in children. TCRdb passed the PCR reads through MiXCR, listing each CDR3 protein once. The table lists 210,000 or so distinct CDR3 sequences, 8% to 10% of them singletons. The sample was PBMCs from the stem cell graft donor, taken from the stem cell graft. The receptors here all came from a human donor who donated a stem cell graft to a child with acute lymphoblastic leukemia. Each CDR3 is given with its conserved first and last residue. Fields, in order: D gene, J gene, V gene, clone size, CDR3 protein, CDR3 DNA. A D gene is named only where the DNA matches it firmly. Size values are once, few and many counts, or a class for expanded clones, and some rows have none.

>NA|TRBJ1-6|TRBV3-1|NA
CASSQTYENYNSPLHF
TGTGCCAGCAGCCAAACTTACGAGAACTATAATTCACCCCTCCACTTT
>NA|TRBJ1-4|TRBV6-6|few
CASGQNEKLFF
TGTGCCAGCGGACAGAATGAAAAACTGTTTTTT
>NA|TRBJ1-1|TRBV5-1|NA
CASSPGSWEDTEAFF
TGCGCCAGCAGCCCAGGCTCGTGGGAAGACACTGAAGCTTTCTTT
>NA|TRBJ2-7|TRBV29-1|many
CSVLLGSAVGEQYF
TGCAGCGTCCTCCTAGGGTCTGCCGTGGGGGAGCAGTACTTC
>NA|TRBJ2-5|TRBV15|few
CATSRPLLEGEVMETQYF
TGTGCCACCAGCAGACCCCTCCTTGAGGGGGAAGTAATGGAGACCCAGTACTTC
>TRBD2|TRBJ2-1|TRBV24-1|NA
CATSDLSGDSYNEQFF
TGTGCCACCAGTGACCTGAGCGGGGACTCCTACAATGAGCAGTTCTTC
>TRBD2|TRBJ2-3|TRBV20-1|NA
CSVVRLAGTDTQYF
TGCAGTGTCGTAAGACTAGCGGGCACAGATACGCAGTATTTT
>NA|TRBJ2-3|TRBV3-1|many
CASSHDVRADTQYF
TGTGCCAGCAGCCACGACGTAAGGGCAGATACGCAGTATTTT
>NA|TRBJ2-7|TRBV9|many
CASSLRDKGNEQYF
TGTGCCAGCAGCCTCCGGGACAAAGGTAACGAGCAGTACTTC
>NA|TRBJ2-1|TRBV7-8|NA
CASSLVVGGHEQFF
TGTGCCAGCAGCTTAGTGGTAGGGGGGCACGAGCAGTTCTTC
>NA|TRBJ1-1|TRBV12-3/TRBV12-4|many
CASSLSQMNTEAFF
TGTGCCAGCAGTTTGTCACAGATGAACACTGAAGCTTTCTTT
>NA|TRBJ2-1|TRBV2|few
CASSGNYNEQFF
TGTGCCAGCAGTGGAAATTACAATGAGCAGTTCTTC
>TRBD2|TRBJ2-5|TRBV6-1|few
CASSRLAGWDETQYF
TGTGCCAGCAGCCGTCTAGCGGGGTGGGACGAGACCCAGTACTTC
>NA|TRBJ1-6|TRBV6-2/TRBV6-3|many
CASSYSGEDNSPLHF
TGTGCCAGCAGTTACTCAGGTGAAGATAATTCACCCCTCCACTTT
>TRBD2|TRBJ2-7|TRBV19|NA
CASRGESGGRGEQYF
TGTGCCAGTAGGGGGGAAAGCGGGGGGCGAGGCGAGCAGTACTTC
>TRBD2|TRBJ2-5|TRBV18|many
CASSQTPGLAAQYF
TGTGCCAGCTCGCAAACACCGGGACTAGCGGCACAGTACTTC
>TRBD1|TRBJ2-3|TRBV5-1|many
CASSQGTGTVTDTQYF
TGCGCCAGCAGCCAAGGGACAGGGACAGTCACAGATACGCAGTATTTT
>NA|TRBJ1-6|TRBV12-3/TRBV12-4|NA
CASSLEGDGSPLHF
TGTGCCAGCAGTTTAGAAGGGGATGGCTCACCCCTCCACTTT
>NA|TRBJ1-2|TRBV28|NA
CASSSPRDSIRNGYTF
TGTGCCAGCAGTTCCCCCCGGGATTCAATAAGAAATGGCTACACCTTC
>TRBD2|TRBJ2-5|TRBV12-3/TRBV12-4|NA
CASLGGGTIQETQYF
TGTGCCAGCTTGGGCGGGGGGACCATCCAAGAGACCCAGTACTTC
>NA|TRBJ2-5|TRBV10-3|NA
CAISGPGARETQYF
TGTGCCATCAGTGGACCAGGGGCAAGGGAGACCCAGTACTTC
>TRBD1|TRBJ2-1|TRBV5-1|NA
CASRDREGGEQFF
TGCGCCAGCCGGGACAGGGAGGGGGGTGAGCAGTTCTTC
>NA|TRBJ2-7|TRBV27|many
CASSRGGNYEQYF
TGTGCCAGCAGCCGCGGGGGCAACTACGAGCAGTACTTC
>NA|TRBJ2-2|TRBV6-1|NA
CASGGEAANTGELFF
TGTGCCAGCGGCGGGGAGGCGGCGAACACCGGGGAGCTGTTTTTT